This T cell receptor (beta chain) emerged from a study of T cell responses to AZD1222 COVID-19 vaccine. Study-level information: Whether given at about 4 or about 12 weeks, second doses were pooled. General study results and limits: CD4 TCRs linked to vaccination spanned spike, dominating at 160-218 and 743-854. After two AZD1222 doses, spike-specific TCR breadth and depth rose versus day 0. Close to half of spike-specific TCRs reportedly recognize unmutated variant regions.

The germline gives CDR1 KGHSY, CDR2 FQNENV. The CDR3 totals 14 residues. V was pared by 0 bases and J by 4 bases, with 9 bases between. The table came from immunoSEQ multiplex PCR; TCRdb's copy has only in-frame clones and leaves some out. The sample yields 85,000 to 100,000 clones, roughly 92% seen once. Concerning this clone: What it binds is unknown.

The sequencing used peripheral blood, collected on day 0 of AZD1222 vaccination. This sequence was found in an adult in good health. The chain employs TRBV16 and TRBJ1-1; D is uncertain. DNA of the CDR3: TGTGCCAGCAGCCAATCTTCGTTAGTCACTGAAGCTTTCTTT. It is translated as CASSQSSLVTEAFF. The whole variable domain, remainder taken from reference TRBV16 and TRBJ1-1, is GEEVAQTPKHLVRGEGQKAKLYCAPIKGHSYVFWYQQVLKNEFKFLISFQNENVFDETGMPKERFSAKCLPNSPCSLEIQATKLEDSAVYFCASSQSSLVTEAFFGQGTRLTVV.